This TCR beta chain comes out of a study of blood T cell repertoires in COVID-19. Study at large: T cells, B-cell-depleted T cells, or PBMCs supplied cDNA or gDNA.

Assay used: immunoSEQ multiplex PCR; TCRdb lists only in-frame clones, some missing. This sample has some 340,000 clones, with 70% to 90% found just once. In terms of age and location, participants ranged from about 18 to 89 years and lived in approximately 24 US areas. The sequencing input was PBMCs or T cells enriched from blood (not recorded which). The TCR comes from a woman in her 30s who had recovered from COVID-19.

CDR3 amino acids: CASSLETSGGPKGQYF. The CDR3 region has the DNA TGCGCCAGCAGCTTGGAAACTAGCGGGGGGCCCAAAGGACAGTACTTC. The V gene is TRBV5-1, the J gene TRBJ2-7, with 12 bases identical to TRBD2. Germline V CDR1 and CDR2: SGHRS, YFSETQ. The CDR3 spans 16 residues. J gave up 10 bases and V 0 bases, and 11 bases lay outside the gene matches.